One TCR beta chain is described in this entry. Its target is not known. 5'RACE primed from the constant segment yielded TCR alpha and TCR beta cDNA libraries bearing sample barcodes and UMIs. TCRdb independently ran MiXCR on the 5' RACE reads; one entry per CDR3 protein. The sample lists about 430,000 distinct CDR3 sequences, more than 15% occurring once. The data stem from a study of T-cell memory formation after mild COVID-19. The study's findings and limits: Clones shrinking from day 15 to 85 showed even CD4/CD8 mixes; later expanders tilted CD4+. Those CD4+ clones that contracted were mainly in CM and EM (CD8+ ones in EMRA). Memory from before infection featured some responding clones, which suggests cross-reactive memory joined.

The length of the CDR3 is 17 residues. Germline values: CDR1 SEHNR, CDR2 FQNEAQ (reference sequence). V lost 1 base and J lost 1, with 16 bases in between. This sequence joins TRBV7-9 and TRBJ1-1, with D possibly TRBD1 on 5 matching bases. Specimen: PBMCs or a T cell subset sorted from them (not recorded which). The sequence was collected from a man aged 18 to 29 who had mild COVID-19 (a few samples of this study predate the infection). Cell type and time point are not known. This CDR3 reads CASSLGVLWQGNTEAFF. DNA of the CDR3: TGTGCCAGCAGCTTAGGGGTTTTGTGGCAGGGGAACACTGAAGCTTTCTTT.